A selection of T cell receptor beta chains follows, all from one sample in a study of monozygotic twins with inflammatory bowel disease. TCRdb reprocessed the 5' RACE reads and stores each CDR3 protein as one record, lacking DNA. The listing records about 210,000 distinct CDR3 sequences. Sequencing was done on a sample of blood. These receptors were taken from a human donor with ulcerative colitis or Crohn's disease, or a healthy co-twin of an affected twin (not recorded which). The CDR3 runs from the conserved cysteine through the conserved F or W.

V gene	J gene	CDR3 protein
TRBV4-1	TRBJ2-3	CASSQLWARDTQYF
TRBV5-5	TRBJ2-2	CASSLEAKVIGELFF
TRBV7-2	TRBJ2-7	CASSFLGQGLYEQYF
TRBV12-3/TRBV12-4	TRBJ1-5	CASSSETSSPQHF
TRBV5-1	TRBJ1-2	CASSSQPGTATGYTF
TRBV20-1	TRBJ2-7	CSAHRGSYEQYF
TRBV7-9	TRBJ2-6	CASSWDGANVLTF
TRBV12-3/TRBV12-4	TRBJ1-1	CASSQGEAKAFF
TRBV6-6	TRBJ1-5	CASSSRVSQPQHF
TRBV20-1	TRBJ1-1	CSASAGLNTEAFF
TRBV10-2	TRBJ2-7	CASSEERGLTYEQYF
TRBV7-2	TRBJ1-5	CASSYKGFSNQPQHF
TRBV7-6	TRBJ2-7	CASSLADDEQYF
TRBV7-2	TRBJ2-5	CASSLVRVRETQYF
TRBV20-1	TRBJ2-1	CSARDWTGNEQFF
TRBV12-3/TRBV12-4	TRBJ1-4	CASSFGSNEKLFF
TRBV7-2	TRBJ1-4	CASSARDRVHEKLFF
TRBV18	TRBJ1-4	CASSEGREKLFF
TRBV7-9	TRBJ1-1	CAIEGENTEAFF
TRBV10-3	TRBJ1-5	CAISPRQNQPQHF
TRBV7-2	TRBJ1-1	CASSLDGANTEAFF
TRBV29-1	TRBJ2-1	CSVGLRADDEQFF
TRBV7-2	TRBJ2-1	CASSLASMGYEQFF
TRBV7-2	TRBJ2-1	CASSSRDVSEQFF
TRBV3-1	TRBJ2-1	CASSLVGGVNEQFF
TRBV7-6	TRBJ1-1	CAVKGRGNTEAFF
TRBV19	TRBJ1-5	CASSIEGSQPQHF
TRBV7-9	TRBJ2-3	CASSPARTSTDTQYF
TRBV7-9	TRBJ2-5	CASSFSGTETQYF
TRBV20-1	TRBJ1-5	CSARNGARTSNQPQHF